One and the same sample provided the 25 T cell receptor beta chains below, sequenced in a study of blood T cell repertoires in COVID-19. TCRdb's table, derived via immunoSEQ multiplex PCR, lists solely in-frame clones and lacks some. The data contain more than 250,000 clones, around 86% of them singletons. Sequences were obtained from peripheral blood. The receptor set was obtained from a man aged 50-60 years with active or convalescent COVID-19.

This sequence joins TRBV2 and TRBJ1-1; D ambiguous. This CDR3 spans 12 amino acids. V was shortened by 8 bases and J by 11 bases, with 18 bases between the two germline ends. Germline-derived CDR1 and CDR2 are SNHLY and FYNNEI. CDR3: CASGWETSEAFF. The CDR3 DNA reads TGTGCCAGCGGATGGGAGACATCCGAGGCTTTCTTT.

CDR3 nucleotide sequence: TGTGCCAGCAGTGAAGTGGGCTATGAGCAGTTCTTC. Protein product: CASSEVGYEQFF. The J gene is TRBJ2-1, the V gene TRBV6-1; D ambiguous. The V gene's germline CDR1 is MNHNS and CDR2 SASEGT. V shed 1 base and J shed 8 bases, with 6 bases lying between them. The CDR3 length is 12 residues.

The chain employs TRBV5-4 and TRBJ2-5; 10 positions agree with TRBD1. Per germline, CDR1 SGHNT and CDR2 YYREEE (reference sequence). The ends lost 4 bases at V and 4 bases at J; junction bases unmatched: 4. The length of the CDR3 is 14 residues. The CDR3: CASSPGTGVETQYF. DNA of the CDR3: TGTGCCAGCAGCCCCGGGACAGGGGTAGAGACCCAGTACTTC.

The rearrangement links TRBV5-5 to TRBJ1-5, with 7 bases matching TRBD1. V lost 0 bases and J lost 5; bases outside the gene matches: 5. There are 15 residues in the CDR3. Germline V CDR1 and CDR2: SGHKS, YYEKEE (reference sequence). The CDR3 here is CASSLDRGEYQPQHF. The CDR3 DNA reads as TGTGCCAGCAGCTTGGACAGGGGCGAATATCAGCCCCAGCATTTT.

The V call is TRBV19, the J call TRBJ2-7, with D maybe TRBD2 (6 bases). Germline CDR1 and CDR2: LNHDA and SQIVND (reference sequence). V lost 9 bases and J lost 6, with 12 bases in between. The CDR3 is 11 amino acids. In DNA form, the CDR3 reads TGTGCCAGCCGGGTCGGGGGCGAGCAGTACTTC. It yields the protein CASRVGGEQYF.

This chain joins TRBV2 and TRBJ1-1, with 10 bases fitting TRBD1. This CDR3 spans 15 amino acids. V was clipped by 4 bases and J by 8 bases; unmatched bases: 10. Germline CDR1 and CDR2: SNHLY and FYNNEI. The CDR3 DNA sequence: TGTGCCAGCAGTGTTTTGGACAGGGGGATCTCCGAAGCTTTCTTT. As protein: CASSVLDRGISEAFF.

The CDR3 is CASSFRTGGFTYEQYF. The CDR3 DNA sequence: TGTGCCAGCAGTTTCCGGACAGGGGGCTTCACCTACGAGCAGTACTTC. The rearrangement joins TRBV28 to TRBJ2-7, with 11 bases lining up with TRBD1. Germline V lookup: CDR1 MDHEN, CDR2 SYDVKM. The CDR3 totals 16 residues. The V and J ends lost 3 bases and 2 bases, in that order; junction bases with no gene match: 6.

The chain recombines TRBV5-1 with TRBJ2-1, with 12 bases identical to TRBD2. This CDR3 has 18 amino acids. V was pared by 4 bases and J by 2 bases, with 10 bases of the junction left unmatched. Per germline, CDR1 SGHRS and CDR2 YFSETQ. The CDR3 loop reads CASSALTSGSGAYNEQFF. CDR3 bases: TGCGCCAGCAGCGCACTGACTAGCGGGAGTGGGGCCTACAATGAGCAGTTCTTC. Filled out from reference TRBV5-1 and TRBJ2-1, the complete variable domain reads KAGVTQTPRYLIKTRGQQVTLSCSPISGHRSVSWYQQTPGQGLQFLFEYFSETQRNKGNFPGRFSGRQFSNSRSEMNVSTLELGDSALYLCASSALTSGSGAYNEQFFGPGTRLTVL.

The rearrangement links TRBV9 to TRBJ2-3; 8 bases are shared with TRBD1. Germline V lookup: CDR1 SGDLS, CDR2 YYNGEE. Trimming at V came to 4 bases and at J to 6 bases, leaving 7 bases not matched to a gene. The CDR3 is made up of 14 amino acids. The DNA of the CDR3 is TGTGCCAGCAGCTTCAGACAGGGGACCGATACGCAGTATTTT. It codes for CASSFRQGTDTQYF.

The chain has TRBV15 and TRBJ1-3; D gene uncertain. The CDR3 loop spans 15 amino acids. The germline V and J ends were trimmed by 1 base and 0 bases, with 7 bases remaining between them. The germline V gene has CDR1 LNHNV and CDR2 YYDKDF (reference sequence). The CDR3, as DNA: TGTGCCACCAGCAGAGGAGGGCGCTCTGGAAACACCATATATTTT. The encoded protein is CATSRGGRSGNTIYF.

V and J are TRBV29-1 and TRBJ2-3, with 10 bases that match TRBD2. V lost 8 bases to trimming and J lost 2 bases; unmatched junction nucleotides: 10. Germline CDR1 SQVTM, CDR2 ANQGSEA. CDR3 length equals 15 residues. For the CDR3, the DNA is TGCAGCATTCCGGGACTAGCGAGCGTCACAGATACGCAGTATTTT. Its translation is CSIPGLASVTDTQYF.

J is TRBJ1-3 and V is TRBV6-5; no firm D call. Germline loops: CDR1 MNHEY, CDR2 SVGAGI. CDR3 size: 14 residues. V was cut by 2 bases and J by 0 bases, with 5 bases left in between. CDR3 loop: CASSYEDSGNTIYF. The CDR3 region has the DNA TGTGCCAGCAGTTACGAGGACTCTGGAAACACCATATATTTT.

The J gene is TRBJ2-4, the V gene TRBV19, with 7 bases matching TRBD2. The germline CDR1 and CDR2 sequences are LNHDA and SQIVND (reference sequence). J gave up 2 bases and V 9 bases, and 10 bases lay outside the gene matches. The CDR3 totals 15 residues. The CDR3 is CASRLGAGTKNIQYF. CDR3 bases: TGTGCCAGCCGTCTGGGAGCGGGGACCAAAAACATTCAGTACTTC. Together with reference TRBV19 and TRBJ2-4, the CDR3 gives the full variable domain: DGGITQSPKYLFRKEGQNVTLSCEQNLNHDAMYWYRQDPGQGLRLIYYSQIVNDFQKGDIAEGYSVSREKKESFPLTVTSAQKNPTAFYLCASRLGAGTKNIQYFGAGTRLSVL.

This clone was found a few times. The rearrangement uses TRBV5-4 and TRBJ1-2; D is ambiguous. Germline assignment: CDR1 SGHNT and CDR2 YYREEE (reference sequence). The ends were cut back, 4 bases at V and 4 bases at J, with 17 bases in the middle. The CDR3 loop spans 15 amino acids. CDR3 sequence (DNA): TGTGCCAGCAGCCCGACTGCCAAAGAGGGCTATGGCTACACCTTC. Encoded protein: CASSPTAKEGYGYTF.

This chain uses TRBV28 with TRBJ1-4, with 8 bases fitting TRBD1. Unmatched junction bases numbered 8, after V lost 3 bases and J lost 5 bases. The CDR3 is 16 residues long. CDR1 MDHEN and CDR2 SYDVKM come from the germline V gene. CDR3 loop: CASSFSPGGVNEKLFF. In DNA form, the CDR3 reads TGTGCCAGCAGTTTCTCACCAGGGGGCGTGAATGAAAAACTGTTTTTT. Variable domain in full (rest from reference TRBV28 and TRBJ1-4): DVKVTQSSRYLVKRTGEKVFLECVQDMDHENMFWYRQDPGLGLRLIYFSYDVKMKEKGDIPEGYSVSREKKERFSLILESASTNQTSMYLCASSFSPGGVNEKLFFGSGTQLSVL.

The sample holds a few counts of this clone. The chain employs TRBV4-3 and TRBJ2-5; 7 bases agree with TRBD1. This CDR3 has 15 amino acids. CDR1 LGHNA and CDR2 YSLEER come from the germline V gene. The J segment lost 2 bases and the V segment lost 4 bases, leaving 7 bases of the junction unmatched. In nucleotides, the CDR3 is TGCGCCAGCAGCCGAAGTCTGGGACAGCAAGAGACCCAGTACTTC. As protein: CASSRSLGQQETQYF.

This chain connects TRBV19 to TRBJ1-2; a possible D gene is TRBD1 (6 bases). CDR1 is LNHDA and CDR2 is SQIVND in the germline V gene (reference sequence). Trimming took off 4 bases at V and 5 bases at J, with 8 bases between the two ends. The CDR3 length is 12 residues. The CDR3 reads CASSRQGYGYTF. For the CDR3, the DNA is TGTGCCAGTAGTAGGCAGGGGTATGGCTACACCTTC.

The V gene is TRBV7-9, the J gene TRBJ2-1; D possibly corresponds to TRBD2 (6 bases). V dropped 1 base and J dropped 5 bases, with 9 bases sitting between them. Germline assignment: CDR1 SEHNR and CDR2 FQNEAQ (reference sequence). This CDR3 is built from 14 residues. This CDR3 reads CASSLVRRDNEQFF. CDR3 DNA sequence: TGTGCCAGCAGCTTAGTTAGGAGGGACAATGAGCAGTTCTTC.

The chain employs TRBV4-3 and TRBJ1-5; no definite D call. In germline, CDR1 is LGHNA, CDR2 YSLEER. The V end was cut by 3 bases, the J end by 6 bases, with 15 bases between. The CDR3 length is 15 residues. The CDR3 loop reads CASSQGADPAQPQHF. The CDR3, as DNA: TGCGCCAGCAGCCAGGGTGCGGATCCGGCTCAGCCCCAGCATTTT.

This clone has a single count. V usage is TRBV5-4 and J usage is TRBJ2-5, with TRBD2 identical over 11 bases. The germline gives CDR1 SGHNT, CDR2 YYREEE (reference sequence). The J segment lost 3 bases and the V segment lost 0 bases, leaving 1 base of the junction unmatched. The CDR3 extends over 15 amino acids. The CDR3 is CASSLASGGKETQYF. The CDR3, as DNA: TGTGCCAGCAGCTTGGCTAGCGGGGGGAAAGAGACCCAGTACTTC.

The rearrangement uses TRBV28 and TRBJ1-4, with 7 positions matching TRBD1. The CDR3 loop spans 15 amino acids. Germline V lookup: CDR1 MDHEN, CDR2 SYDVKM. Trimming at V came to 6 bases and at J to 8 bases, leaving 12 bases not matched to a gene. This chain's CDR3 is CASSETGVLFEKLFF. The CDR3 coding sequence is TGTGCCAGCAGCGAAACAGGGGTCCTGTTCGAAAAACTGTTTTTT.

The J gene is TRBJ2-7, the V gene TRBV24-1; 10 bases are shared with TRBD2. The CDR3 length is 13 residues. Per germline, CDR1 KGHDR and CDR2 SFDVKD. After removal of 6 bases from V and 3 bases from J, the junction contained 1 base not matched to a gene. The CDR3: CATSLAGGYEQYF. DNA of the CDR3: TGTGCCACCAGTTTAGCGGGAGGCTACGAGCAGTACTTC.

The chain is built from TRBV28 and TRBJ1-6; 8 nucleotides agree with TRBD1. V trimming: 3 bases; J trimming: 10 bases; junction bases outside the gene matches: 5. This CDR3 region has 14 residues. In germline, CDR1 is MDHEN, CDR2 SYDVKM. For the CDR3, the DNA is TGTGCCAGCAGTTTCGGACAGGGTAACTCACCCCTCCACTTT. Encoded protein: CASSFGQGNSPLHF.

CDR3 sequence reads: CASSPPGSDSPRDGYTF. The DNA of the CDR3 is TGTGCCAGCTCACCACCTGGCTCGGACAGTCCTAGGGATGGCTACACCTTC. This chain connects TRBV18 to TRBJ1-2; possible D gene TRBD1, 6 bases. The CDR3 totals 17 residues. Germline-derived CDR1 and CDR2 are KGHSH and LQKENI. Trimming stripped 0 bases from V and 6 bases from J, with 20 bases between.

V is TRBV7-2 and J is TRBJ1-2, with unresolved D. The CDR3 is made up of 12 amino acids. CDR1 SGHTA and CDR2 FQGNSA come from the germline V gene. V was clipped by 5 bases and J by 8 bases, with 12 bases between them. DNA for the CDR3: TGTGCCAGCAGCCGGGTACATGGCGGCTACACCTTC. Its protein is CASSRVHGGYTF.